Listed below are T cell receptor beta chains from one sample, sequenced in a study of cytomegalovirus exposure and HLA in healthy donors. Produced via immunoSEQ multiplex PCR; TCRdb's table is partial and in-frame only. This sample yields about 200,000 clones, of which about 78% are seen a single time; 3% to 4% belongs to the top ten. Sequencing was done on a sample of PBMCs. The source of these receptors is a male donor in good health and CMV-seronegative. CDR3s include the opening cysteine and the closing phenylalanine or tryptophan. Each record gives: clone size, J gene, D gene, V gene, CDR3 DNA, CDR3 protein. A D gene is named only where the DNA matches it firmly. Not every row has a clone size; where given, it reads once, few, many or a size class.

clone_size: few; j_call: TRBJ1-5; d_call: -; v_call: TRBV19; cdr3_nt: TGTGCCAGTAGTAGGGGGGGTCAGCCCCAGCATTTT; cdr3_aa: CASSRGGQPQHF
clone_size: -; j_call: TRBJ2-1; d_call: -; v_call: TRBV7-3; cdr3_nt: TGTGCCAGCAGCTTAACCGTCAGCTCCGCGGGTGAGCAGTTCTTC; cdr3_aa: CASSLTVSSAGEQFF
clone_size: -; j_call: TRBJ2-3; d_call: TRBD2; v_call: TRBV7-6; cdr3_nt: TGTGCCAGCAGCGGGTACGGGAGGGGCGATACGCAGTATTTT; cdr3_aa: CASSGYGRGDTQYF
clone_size: -; j_call: TRBJ1-1; d_call: -; v_call: TRBV5-6; cdr3_nt: TGTGCCAGCAGCTCCGGCTCGGGGGTGGAGACTGAAGCTTTCTTT; cdr3_aa: CASSSGSGVETEAFF
clone_size: -; j_call: TRBJ1-3; d_call: -; v_call: TRBV7-9; cdr3_nt: TGTGCCAGCAGCCCGCGATTCCCAAGCTCTGGAAACACCATATATTTT; cdr3_aa: CASSPRFPSSGNTIYF
clone_size: once; j_call: TRBJ1-5; d_call: TRBD1; v_call: TRBV6-5; cdr3_nt: TGTGCCAGCAAGAACGGACAGGGACGTCAGCCCCAGCATTTT; cdr3_aa: CASKNGQGRQPQHF
clone_size: few; j_call: TRBJ2-3; d_call: TRBD2; v_call: TRBV19; cdr3_nt: TGTGCCAGTACGGGGGGAGGGCCATCAGATACGCAGTATTTT; cdr3_aa: CASTGGGPSDTQYF
clone_size: -; j_call: TRBJ2-1; d_call: -; v_call: TRBV9; cdr3_nt: TGTGCCAGCAGCGTAGATTTCGACAATGAGCAGTTCTTC; cdr3_aa: CASSVDFDNEQFF
clone_size: -; j_call: TRBJ2-7; d_call: TRBD2; v_call: TRBV28; cdr3_nt: TGTGCCAGCAGAATAACGGGACTAGCGGATTACTACGAGCAGTACTTC; cdr3_aa: CASRITGLADYYEQYF
clone_size: -; j_call: TRBJ1-5; d_call: -; v_call: TRBV6-5; cdr3_nt: TGTGCCAGCGCGAACCGAGTCACAGATCCCCAGCATTTT; cdr3_aa: CASANRVTDPQHF
clone_size: -; j_call: TRBJ1-3; d_call: TRBD1; v_call: TRBV28; cdr3_nt: TGTGCCAGCAGTGGACAGGGGTGGAGAAACACCATATATTTT; cdr3_aa: CASSGQGWRNTIYF
clone_size: -; j_call: TRBJ2-5; d_call: -; v_call: TRBV5-1; cdr3_nt: TGCGCCAGCAGCTTGGCGTCACTGGTTGCCAAGACCCAGTACTTC; cdr3_aa: CASSLASLVAKTQYF
clone_size: -; j_call: TRBJ2-7; d_call: -; v_call: TRBV6-1; cdr3_nt: TGTGCCATCCATGGGGGCTACGAGCAGTACTTC; cdr3_aa: CAIHGGYEQYF
clone_size: -; j_call: TRBJ2-1; d_call: -; v_call: TRBV19; cdr3_nt: TGTGCCAGTACCACTCGGGGTGAGCAGTTCTTC; cdr3_aa: CASTTRGEQFF
clone_size: -; j_call: TRBJ1-5; d_call: TRBD1; v_call: TRBV6-1; cdr3_nt: TGTGCCAGCAGCAAATCGACAGGGGAGAATCAGCCCCAGCATTTT; cdr3_aa: CASSKSTGENQPQHF
clone_size: -; j_call: TRBJ1-3; d_call: -; v_call: TRBV5-6; cdr3_nt: TGTGCCAGCAGCGTACGGAAAAAGACAGGCAGCTCTGGAAACACCATATATTTT; cdr3_aa: CASSVRKKTGSSGNTIYF
clone_size: -; j_call: TRBJ2-5; d_call: TRBD1; v_call: TRBV6-1; cdr3_nt: TGTGCCAGCAGTGACCGGGACAGGGGGCGTGAGACCCAGTACTTC; cdr3_aa: CASSDRDRGRETQYF
clone_size: -; j_call: TRBJ2-1; d_call: TRBD1; v_call: TRBV4-2; cdr3_nt: TGTACCAGCAGCCCGGACGGGACAGGGTTGAATGAGCAGTTCTTC; cdr3_aa: CTSSPDGTGLNEQFF
clone_size: -; j_call: TRBJ1-1; d_call: -; v_call: TRBV7-9; cdr3_nt: TGTTCCAGCAGCAAGGGGGTCGAGTGGGTGAACACTGAAGCTTTCTTT; cdr3_aa: CSSSKGVEWVNTEAFF
clone_size: once; j_call: TRBJ2-7; d_call: TRBD1; v_call: TRBV2; cdr3_nt: TGTGCCAGCGTGGACAGGGCTGAGCAGTACTTC; cdr3_aa: CASVDRAEQYF
clone_size: -; j_call: TRBJ2-1; d_call: TRBD2; v_call: TRBV15; cdr3_nt: TGTGCCACCAGCGGGGGACTAGTAGACAATGAGCAGTTCTTC; cdr3_aa: CATSGGLVDNEQFF
clone_size: -; j_call: TRBJ2-2; d_call: -; v_call: TRBV5-1; cdr3_nt: TGCGCCAGCAGCTTGGGAAGAGGAGACTCTAATAACAAGAACACCGGGGAGCTGTTTTTT; cdr3_aa: CASSLGRGDSNNKNTGELFF
clone_size: -; j_call: TRBJ2-1; d_call: -; v_call: TRBV7-9; cdr3_nt: TGTGCCAGCAGCTCCCAGGGGTTTAAGGATGAGCAGTTCTTC; cdr3_aa: CASSSQGFKDEQFF
clone_size: -; j_call: TRBJ2-6; d_call: -; v_call: TRBV5-1; cdr3_nt: TGCGCCAGCAGCCGGTGGGCAACTGGGGCCAACGTCCTGACTTTC; cdr3_aa: CASSRWATGANVLTF
clone_size: -; j_call: TRBJ2-1; d_call: -; v_call: TRBV9; cdr3_nt: TGTGCCAGCAGCGTAGATGGCCCCCCAGGTGTTGGCTCCTACAATGAGCAGTTCTTC; cdr3_aa: CASSVDGPPGVGSYNEQFF
clone_size: few; j_call: TRBJ2-1; d_call: TRBD2; v_call: TRBV9; cdr3_nt: TGTGCCAGCAGTTTCTCCAGCGGGGAGCGCAATGAGCAGTTCTTC; cdr3_aa: CASSFSSGERNEQFF
clone_size: few; j_call: TRBJ2-7; d_call: -; v_call: TRBV5-4; cdr3_nt: TGTGCCAGCAGCGTACGGACAGACTACGAGCAGTACTTC; cdr3_aa: CASSVRTDYEQYF
clone_size: -; j_call: TRBJ1-5; d_call: TRBD1; v_call: TRBV5-6; cdr3_nt: TGTGCCAGCAGCTCCACCGACAGGGCCCTCTCCAGCAATCAGCCCCAGCATTTT; cdr3_aa: CASSSTDRALSSNQPQHF
clone_size: -; j_call: TRBJ2-5; d_call: -; v_call: TRBV25-1; cdr3_nt: TGTGCCAGCAGTGAATCCGGGACACCCCAAGAGACCCAGTACTTC; cdr3_aa: CASSESGTPQETQYF
clone_size: -; j_call: TRBJ1-5; d_call: TRBD1; v_call: TRBV6-1; cdr3_nt: TGTGCCAGCAGGGAAGTACAGGGGGCGTTCGCTCAGCCCCAGCATTTT; cdr3_aa: CASREVQGAFAQPQHF
clone_size: -; j_call: TRBJ2-7; d_call: TRBD1; v_call: TRBV19; cdr3_nt: TGTGCCAGTAGTATGGGGGGACAGGGGTTCTACGAGCAGTACTTC; cdr3_aa: CASSMGGQGFYEQYF
clone_size: -; j_call: TRBJ1-5; d_call: -; v_call: TRBV9; cdr3_nt: TGTGCCAGCAGCGTAGCAGGGTTTCAGCCCCAGCATTTT; cdr3_aa: CASSVAGFQPQHF
clone_size: -; j_call: TRBJ2-3; d_call: TRBD1; v_call: TRBV18; cdr3_nt: TGTGCCAGCTCACCCCTAGTTCGGCAGGGGGCAGATACGCAGTATTTT; cdr3_aa: CASSPLVRQGADTQYF
clone_size: -; j_call: TRBJ2-3; d_call: TRBD2; v_call: TRBV13; cdr3_nt: TGTGCCAGCAGCTTTACTAGCGGGAGGGCCGGGACAGATACGCAGTATTTT; cdr3_aa: CASSFTSGRAGTDTQYF
clone_size: -; j_call: TRBJ2-7; d_call: -; v_call: TRBV27; cdr3_nt: TGTGCCAGCAGTTTAGGGCTTTCCAGCTCCTACGAGCAGTACTTC; cdr3_aa: CASSLGLSSSYEQYF
clone_size: once; j_call: TRBJ2-4; d_call: -; v_call: TRBV28; cdr3_nt: TGTGCCAGCAGTTTCAAGCAAATAGCCAAAAACATTCAGTACTTC; cdr3_aa: CASSFKQIAKNIQYF
clone_size: -; j_call: TRBJ2-7; d_call: TRBD2; v_call: TRBV4-1; cdr3_nt: TGCGCCAGCAGCCATGGAGGGACTACCTCCTACGAGCAGTACTTC; cdr3_aa: CASSHGGTTSYEQYF
clone_size: -; j_call: TRBJ1-1; d_call: -; v_call: TRBV6-5; cdr3_nt: TGTGCCAGCAGTGCCGACGCGGCGAGGGCTGAAGCTTTCTTT; cdr3_aa: CASSADAARAEAFF
clone_size: -; j_call: TRBJ2-5; d_call: -; v_call: TRBV5-1; cdr3_nt: TGCGCCAGCAGCTTGGCCCGCTCCGATAGGTCAGGGGAGACCCAGTACTTC; cdr3_aa: CASSLARSDRSGETQYF
clone_size: -; j_call: TRBJ2-5; d_call: TRBD2; v_call: TRBV5-4; cdr3_nt: TGTGCCAGCAGCCAGGATCCCGGGACTAGCGTTGGTGAGACCCAGTACTTC; cdr3_aa: CASSQDPGTSVGETQYF
clone_size: -; j_call: TRBJ2-3; d_call: TRBD2; v_call: TRBV5-4; cdr3_nt: TGTGCCAGCAGCTTGGCCAACCTACTAGCGGGAGGGCCCACAGATACGCAGTATTTT; cdr3_aa: CASSLANLLAGGPTDTQYF
clone_size: few; j_call: TRBJ1-5; d_call: -; v_call: TRBV19; cdr3_nt: TGTGCCAGTAGAGGGGGGGGACAGCCCCAGCATTTT; cdr3_aa: CASRGGGQPQHF
clone_size: -; j_call: TRBJ2-3; d_call: -; v_call: TRBV2; cdr3_nt: TGTGCCAGCGTCAAAAGCGGTGTCAGGGGCCCAGATACGCAGTATTTT; cdr3_aa: CASVKSGVRGPDTQYF
clone_size: -; j_call: TRBJ2-4; d_call: -; v_call: TRBV28; cdr3_nt: TGTGCCAGCAGTTTTCTGTTCAGGGGAGTGGCCAAAAACATTCAGTACTTC; cdr3_aa: CASSFLFRGVAKNIQYF
clone_size: -; j_call: TRBJ2-1; d_call: TRBD1; v_call: TRBV5-4; cdr3_nt: TGTGCCAGCAGCCCAGACAGGGGGGATGAGCAGTTCTTC; cdr3_aa: CASSPDRGDEQFF
clone_size: -; j_call: TRBJ2-7; d_call: -; v_call: TRBV2; cdr3_nt: TGTGCCAGCTTATGGAGCCCCAGCTCCTACGAGCAGTACTTC; cdr3_aa: CASLWSPSSYEQYF
clone_size: few; j_call: TRBJ1-1; d_call: -; v_call: TRBV7-9; cdr3_nt: TGTGCCAGCAGCGCGGGGGGGCACACTGAAGCTTTCTTT; cdr3_aa: CASSAGGHTEAFF
clone_size: -; j_call: TRBJ2-7; d_call: TRBD2; v_call: TRBV19; cdr3_nt: TGTGCCAGTAGTATTGGGGCGGGGGGCATTTCCTACGAGCAGTACTTC; cdr3_aa: CASSIGAGGISYEQYF